What follows are 24 T cell receptor beta chains derived from one specimen sequenced in a study of blood T cell repertoires in COVID-19. Clones were sequenced by immunoSEQ multiplex PCR, and TCRdb holds only the in-frame ones, with some missing. The sample holds roughly 120,000 clones, roughly nine tenths seen once. Input material: peripheral blood. These receptors all stem from a man between 70 and 80 years old who had recovered from COVID-19.

This clone came up once. V gene TRBV5-8 combines with J gene TRBJ1-2; 11 bases map to TRBD1. The germline V gene encodes CDR1 SGHTS and CDR2 YDEGEE. Trimming cost V 6 bases and J 7 bases; bases outside gene matches: 11. This CDR3 has 15 amino acids. The CDR3 region is CASTTRDRGISGYTF. The CDR3 DNA follows: TGTGCCAGCACCACCCGGGACAGGGGGATCTCTGGCTACACCTTC.

The chain carries TRBV3-1 (or the pseudogene TRBV3-2) and TRBJ2-7, with D maybe TRBD1 (6 bases). V lost 1 base, J lost 3 bases, and 13 bases lay in between. CDR3 size: 15 residues. Per germline, CDR1 LGHDT and CDR2 YNNKEL (reference sequence). CDR3 coding DNA: TGTGCCAGCAGCCAAGGTGGGCAGGGGTACTACGAGCAGTACTTC. Amino acid sequence: CASSQGGQGYYEQYF.

V gene TRBV12-3 or TRBV12-4 combines with J gene TRBJ2-1; TRBD1 matches at 7 bases. After removal of 3 bases from V and 13 bases from J, the junction contained 6 bases not matched to a gene. CDR3 size: 12 residues. In nucleotides, the CDR3 is TGTGCCAGCAGTTTGGACAGGAGTCGTCAGTTCTTC. Its translation is CASSLDRSRQFF.

This clone appeared a few times. The rearrangement links TRBV18 to TRBJ2-3; 12 bases are a match to TRBD1. CDR1 is KGHSH and CDR2 is LQKENI in the germline V gene. With 6 bases clipped from V and 4 bases from J, the junction kept 11 bases outside the gene matches. The CDR3 consists of 17 residues. CDR3 DNA: TGTGCCAGCTCGCCCCCGGGACAGGGGGCTGTTCCAGATACGCAGTATTTT. Translated: CASSPPGQGAVPDTQYF.

The chain uses TRBV3-1 (or the pseudogene TRBV3-2) and TRBJ1-1; weak D call: TRBD1 (6 bases). Per germline, CDR1 LGHDT and CDR2 YNNKEL (reference sequence). The V end lost 4 bases, the J end lost 1 base, and 10 bases lay between the germline ends. This CDR3 is built from 14 residues. CDR3 in DNA: TGTGCCAGCAGCCGCGGACAGACGAACACTGAAGCTTTCTTT. Its protein product is CASSRGQTNTEAFF.

This clone was observed once. The chain's CDR3 is CASSLNGGASEQYF. The CDR3 bases are TGTGCCAGCAGCTTGAACGGGGGGGCCAGCGAGCAGTACTTC. The chain employs TRBV11-3 and TRBJ2-7; 8 nucleotides line up with TRBD2. With V trimmed by 3 bases and J by 6 bases, 7 bases remained unmatched. The CDR3 covers 14 residues. From germline, CDR1 is SGHNT and CDR2 YENEEA.

The chain has TRBV29-1 and TRBJ2-7; a possible D gene is TRBD2 (5 bases). The CDR3 sequence is 14 residues long. Germline CDR1 is SQVTM and CDR2 is ANQGSEA. V lost 3 bases and J 3 bases, leaving 15 bases between the germline ends. The CDR3 coding sequence is TGCAGCGTTGAGGTCTTGAGCGGCGACTACGAGCAGTACTTC. Amino acid sequence: CSVEVLSGDYEQYF.

This chain connects TRBV10-3 to TRBJ2-2; 9 nucleotides match TRBD1. V gave up 2 bases and J gave up 3 bases; unmatched junction bases: 10. There are 18 residues in the CDR3. CDR1 is ENHRY and CDR2 is SYGVKD in the germline V gene. Here the CDR3 reads CAISERQGTGKDTGELFF. The CDR3 region has the DNA TGTGCCATCAGTGAGCGCCAGGGGACAGGGAAGGACACCGGGGAGCTGTTTTTT.

The rearrangement joins TRBV23-1 to TRBJ1-3, with D unresolved. TRBV23-1 is marked as an open reading frame, function uncertain. The CDR3 has 15 residues. The V gene lost 0 bases and the J gene lost 2 bases, with 8 bases spanning the gap. In DNA form, the CDR3 reads TGCGCCAGCAGTCAATCAAGGAGTGCTGGAAACACCATATATTTT. Residues: CASSQSRSAGNTIYF.

CDR3 protein: CASSQQGGNQPQHF. The CDR3 bases are TGTGCCAGCTCTCAACAGGGTGGCAATCAGCCCCAGCATTTT. The chain carries TRBV18 and TRBJ1-5; tentative D call: TRBD1 (6 bases). Germline V gives CDR1 KGHSH, CDR2 LQKENI. The V end was cut by 6 bases, the J end by 2 bases, with 11 bases between. The CDR3 runs 14 residues.

CDR3 DNA: TGTGCCAGCAGTCCCCCAGGGGGTAGCAATCAGCCCCAGCATTTT. Protein: CASSPPGGSNQPQHF. The chain has TRBV28 and TRBJ1-5; 7 nucleotides align to TRBD1. Germline V gene lookup returns CDR1 MDHEN and CDR2 SYDVKM. This CDR3 has 15 amino acids. J lost 0 bases, V lost 5 bases, and 4 bases had no gene match.

In regard to this clone: One end of the junction fails to match germline, which may point to a read error. This chain connects TRBV18 to TRBJ2-1, with 11 bases aligning to TRBD2. CDR1 and CDR2 from the germline V gene are KGHSH and LQKENI. This CDR3 spans 17 amino acids. In DNA form, the CDR3 reads TGTGCCAGCTCATCACCGGTAGCACTAGCGGGAGCAGATGAGCAGTTCTTC. Encoded protein: CASSSPVALAGADEQFF.

In its sample, this clone was seen once. The chain recombines TRBV30 with TRBJ2-7, with 8 bases identical to TRBD1. CDR1 GTSNPN and CDR2 SVGIG come from the germline V gene (reference sequence). The V gene end was trimmed by 5 bases and the J gene end by 3 bases; junction bases not matched to a gene: 0. This CDR3 spans 11 amino acids. The chain's CDR3 is CAWGQGYEQYF. The DNA for the CDR3 is TGTGCCTGGGGACAGGGCTACGAGCAGTACTTC. Combining the CDR3 with reference TRBV30 and TRBJ2-7 gives the whole variable domain SQTIHQWPATLVQPVGSPLSLECTVEGTSNPNLYWYRQAAGRGLQLLFYSVGIGQISSEVPQNLSASRPQDRQFILSSKKLLLSDSGFYLCAWGQGYEQYFGPGTRLTVT.

This clone was observed once. The chain uses TRBV11-3 and TRBJ1-1, with TRBD1 matching 7 bases. Germline V gene data show CDR1 as SGHNT and CDR2 as YENEEA. This CDR3 is 13 amino acids long. Germline trimming cut 2 bases from V and 6 bases from J; bases unmatched to any gene: 3. The CDR3 nucleotides read TGTGCCAGCAGCTTACAGACAGGGTCTGAAGCTTTCTTT. Encoded protein: CASSLQTGSEAFF.

The rearrangement links TRBV6-2 or TRBV6-3 to TRBJ2-3; D remains ambiguous. Germline V gene data show CDR1 as MNHEY and CDR2 as SVGEGT. V lost 0 bases and J 2 bases, leaving 9 bases between the germline ends. The CDR3 covers 15 residues. DNA for the CDR3: TGTGCCAGCAGTTACTCGAGGCAGTCCACAGATACGCAGTATTTT. This codes for CASSYSRQSTDTQYF.

The chain combines TRBV6-1 with TRBJ1-5; no definite D call. Deletions cut 2 bases from V and 0 bases from J, with 8 bases between. This CDR3 comprises 15 residues. CDR1 is MNHNS and CDR2 is SASEGT in the germline V gene. The CDR3 bases are TGTGCCAGCAGTGAAATAAATCGTAGCAATCAGCCCCAGCATTTT. Its translation: CASSEINRSNQPQHF.

The chain employs TRBV3-1 (or the pseudogene TRBV3-2) and TRBJ1-1; D is perhaps TRBD1 (6 bases). This CDR3 is 15 amino acids long. V lost 3 bases and J lost 4, with 15 bases in between. Looked up from germline, CDR1 is LGHDT and CDR2 is YNNKEL (reference sequence). The CDR3 region is CASSHHSGAVTEAFF. DNA for the CDR3: TGTGCCAGCAGCCACCATTCAGGGGCAGTCACTGAAGCTTTCTTT.

This sequence joins TRBV5-1 and TRBJ2-3; no clear D gene. Germline V gives CDR1 SGHRS, CDR2 YFSETQ. The CDR3 is 15 residues long. Trimming left V 4 bases short and J 0 bases short, with 12 bases between. CDR3 sequence: CASSPPGTSTDTQYF. As DNA, the CDR3 is TGCGCCAGCAGCCCTCCGGGTACTAGCACAGATACGCAGTATTTT. Using reference TRBV5-1 and TRBJ2-3 for the parts outside the CDR3, the full variable domain is KAGVTQTPRYLIKTRGQQVTLSCSPISGHRSVSWYQQTPGQGLQFLFEYFSETQRNKGNFPGRFSGRQFSNSRSEMNVSTLELGDSALYLCASSPPGTSTDTQYFGPGTRLTVL.

The V and J genes are TRBV7-3 and TRBJ2-5; D is undetermined. V was clipped by 7 bases and J by 2 bases, with 17 bases between them. This CDR3 has 15 residues. The germline gives CDR1 SGHTA, CDR2 FQGTGA. The CDR3 DNA sequence: TGTGCCAGCACCCCGCCTGGCGGTCGGCAAGAGACCCAGTACTTC. The encoded protein is CASTPPGGRQETQYF.

This clone has only one observation. V gene TRBV6-6 combines with J gene TRBJ2-1; 10 bases align to TRBD2. The V segment lost 4 bases and the J segment 8 bases; nucleotides outside the gene matches: 8. The CDR3 contains 15 residues. Germline-derived CDR1 and CDR2 are MNHNY and SVGAGI (reference sequence). The CDR3 sequence is CASSLTSGSFYEQFF. The CDR3 region has the DNA TGTGCCAGCAGTTTGACTAGCGGGTCTTTCTATGAGCAGTTCTTC.

The chain carries TRBV20-1 and TRBJ2-7, with D uncertain. The V and J ends lost 5 bases and 2 bases respectively, with 7 bases between them. The CDR3 is 11 residues long. Germline V gene sequence: CDR1 DFQATT, CDR2 SNEGSKA (reference sequence). For the CDR3, the DNA is TGCAGTGCTTACGGAGCCTACGAGCAGTACTTC. Protein sequence: CSAYGAYEQYF.

This rearrangement joins TRBV6-1 to TRBJ2-7; D is possibly TRBD1 (5 bases). The V and J ends lost 1 base and 2 bases respectively, with 12 bases between them. This CDR3 contains 15 residues. CDR1 and CDR2 from the germline V gene are MNHNS and SASEGT. This CDR3 reads CASSEGLGRAYEQYF. The CDR3 nucleotides are TGTGCCAGCAGTGAAGGGTTGGGCAGGGCCTACGAGCAGTACTTC.

The chain has TRBV5-1 and TRBJ1-2; TRBD1 matches at 8 bases. The J segment lost 4 bases and the V segment lost 0 bases, leaving 2 bases of the junction unmatched. Germline CDR1 and CDR2: SGHRS and YFSETQ. CDR3 length: 14 amino acids. CDR3: CASSLVQGVYGYTF. The CDR3 nucleotides are TGCGCCAGCAGCTTGGTACAGGGGGTCTATGGCTACACCTTC.

The J gene is TRBJ2-5, the V gene TRBV15; 8 nucleotides align to TRBD2. Germline CDR1 LNHNV, CDR2 YYDKDF (reference sequence). CDR3 size: 15 residues. V lost 0 bases to trimming and J lost 4 bases; unmatched junction nucleotides: 4. In nucleotides, the CDR3 is TGTGCCACCAGCAGAGATAGCGGGAAGGGAGAGACCCAGTACTTC. Its protein product is CATSRDSGKGETQYF.